Shown below are 25 T cell receptor beta chains from a single sample sequenced in a study of monozygotic twins with inflammatory bowel disease. TCRdb re-called the 5' RACE reads and shows each CDR3 protein once, DNA omitted. The sample data list over 200,000 distinct CDR3 sequences. The sample consisted of blood. The origin of the receptors is a human donor with ulcerative colitis or Crohn's disease, or a healthy co-twin of an affected twin (not recorded which).

The chain carries TRBV20-1 and TRBJ1-2. The CDR3 has 15 amino acids. Germline V CDR1 and CDR2: DFQATT, SNEGSKA (reference sequence). The CDR3 sequence: CSASRERTNDYGYTF.

The chain links TRBV7-2 to TRBJ2-5. The V gene's germline CDR1 is SGHTA and CDR2 FQGNSA. CDR3 length: 14 residues. The CDR3 loop reads CASSLVSVGKTQYF.

The chain combines TRBV7-8 with TRBJ2-7; TCRdb's assignment of TRBD1 cannot be checked, as there is no DNA. Germline V gene sequence: CDR1 SGHVS, CDR2 FQNEAQ. This CDR3 contains 17 residues. The CDR3: CASSLGLGGASSYEQYF.

The chain recombines TRBV6-6 with TRBJ1-1; TCRdb gives TRBD1 as the D gene, but with no DNA this cannot be confirmed. Per the germline V gene, CDR1 is MNHNY and CDR2 is SVGAGI (reference sequence). CDR3 length: 14 amino acids. CDR3 protein: CASSPWRGNTEAFF.

This rearrangement joins TRBV5-1 to TRBJ2-3. The CDR3 is 15 amino acids. CDR1 and CDR2 from the germline V gene are SGHRS and YFSETQ. The CDR3 loop reads CASSLAGTSTDTQYF.

The rearrangement joins TRBV5-4 to TRBJ2-1; the TRBD2 assignment by TCRdb is unverifiable without DNA. Germline V gene data show CDR1 as SGHNT and CDR2 as YYREEE (reference sequence). This CDR3 contains 14 residues. The chain's CDR3 is CASSPGLAGREQFF.

The genes are TRBV7-6 and TRBJ1-1. Germline V lookup: CDR1 SGHVS, CDR2 FNYEAQ. The CDR3 has 16 amino acids. CDR3: CASSSADTNMNTEAFF.

V gene TRBV20-1 combines with J gene TRBJ2-5; TCRdb's D call of TRBD2 is untestable without DNA. CDR1 and CDR2 from the germline V gene are DFQATT and SNEGSKA (reference sequence). CDR3 length equals 18 residues. The CDR3 here is CSARDSNPSGQLQETQYF.

This chain links TRBV18 with TRBJ2-1. CDR3 length equals 14 residues. CDR1 is KGHSH, CDR2 LQKENI, per germline. The CDR3 spells CASSPSGGDNEQFF.

The V call is TRBV4-2, the J call TRBJ1-1; TCRdb proposes TRBD1, but this gene call is untestable without DNA. There are 14 residues in the CDR3. In germline, CDR1 is LGHNA, CDR2 YNFKEQ. CDR3 amino acids: CASSQNGGNTEAFF.

The CDR3 protein is CASAPLNGGQPQHF. The chain links TRBV6-1 to TRBJ1-5; TCRdb selects TRBD1, and the lack of DNA leaves this call unchecked. The CDR3 is 14 residues long. Germline V gene lookup returns CDR1 MNHNS and CDR2 SASEGT.

The J gene is TRBJ2-3, the V gene TRBV7-9; the D call of TRBD1 rests on TCRdb alone, since no DNA is present to check it. CDR3 size: 12 residues. Germline values: CDR1 SEHNR, CDR2 FQNEAQ (reference sequence). The chain's CDR3 is CASTGSTDTQYF.

The genes are TRBV5-1 and TRBJ2-2; the TCRdb call, TRBD1, lacks DNA for checking. The CDR3 has 17 amino acids. Per the germline V gene, CDR1 is SGHRS and CDR2 is YFSETQ. This chain's CDR3 is CASSFRWGGPYTGELFF. The variable domain in full, with the rest retrieved from reference TRBV5-1 and TRBJ2-2, is KAGVTQTPRYLIKTRGQQVTLSCSPISGHRSVSWYQQTPGQGLQFLFEYFSETQRNKGNFPGRFSGRQFSNSRSEMNVSTLELGDSALYLCASSFRWGGPYTGELFFGEGSRLTVL.

The chain is built from TRBV29-1 and TRBJ1-2; the D call of TRBD1 rests on TCRdb alone, since no DNA is present to check it. The germline V gene has CDR1 SQVTM and CDR2 ANQGSEA. The CDR3 has 15 residues. The CDR3 is CSVEDLKTRDREHTF.

The chain links TRBV7-9 to TRBJ1-4; TCRdb's D call of TRBD1 is untestable without DNA. Germline assignment: CDR1 SEHNR and CDR2 FQNEAQ (reference sequence). The CDR3 is 15 residues long. The CDR3 here is CASSKGTGGFEKLFF.

V gene TRBV27 combines with J gene TRBJ2-6; TCRdb's D call of TRBD1 is untestable without DNA. CDR1 and CDR2 (germline): MNHEY, SMNVEV (reference sequence). There are 17 residues in the CDR3. The CDR3: CASRRGQAISGANVLTF.

The J gene is TRBJ1-4, the V gene TRBV7-2; lacking DNA, the TRBD1 call made by TCRdb goes unchecked. Germline V gene data show CDR1 as SGHTA and CDR2 as FQGNSA. There are 14 residues in the CDR3. Here the CDR3 reads CASSSGTNTEKLFF. The full variable domain, completed using reference TRBV7-2 and TRBJ1-4, is GAGVSQSPSNKVTEKGKDVELRCDPISGHTALYWYRQSLGQGLEFLIYFQGNSAPDKSGLPSDRFSAERTGGSVSTLTIQRTQQEDSAVYLCASSSGTNTEKLFFGSGTQLSVL.

The chain employs TRBV2 and TRBJ1-4. This CDR3 is 15 amino acids long. Germline V gene data show CDR1 as SNHLY and CDR2 as FYNNEI. The CDR3 sequence: CASRGGGTTNEKLFF.

The rearrangement joins TRBV20-1 to TRBJ1-5; TCRdb returns TRBD1, unconfirmable since there is no DNA. The CDR3 is 13 residues long. Germline V gene lookup returns CDR1 DFQATT and CDR2 SNEGSKA (reference sequence). The CDR3 protein is CSASPDSVQPQHF.

The rearrangement joins TRBV12-3 or TRBV12-4 to TRBJ1-4; there is no DNA to check the TCRdb D call of TRBD1. This CDR3 is built from 15 residues. The chain's CDR3 is CASSGRTAYNEKLFF.

The rearrangement links TRBV10-3 to TRBJ1-2; lacking DNA, the TRBD1 call made by TCRdb goes unchecked. Per the germline V gene, CDR1 is ENHRY and CDR2 is SYGVKD. The CDR3 spans 17 residues. CDR3 loop: CAISESGQGASNYGYTF.

This rearrangement joins TRBV29-1 to TRBJ2-1; TCRdb lists TRBD2, though no DNA is available to test this call. CDR3 size: 16 residues. The germline V gene has CDR1 SQVTM and CDR2 ANQGSEA. CDR3 sequence: CSALTGLAGAYNEQFF.

The gene calls are TRBV20-1 and TRBJ2-3; TCRdb picks TRBD2, but there is no DNA to check that call. The CDR3 has 15 residues. CDR1 is DFQATT and CDR2 is SNEGSKA in the germline V gene (reference sequence). The CDR3 region is CSAGIKRGGTDTQYF.

CDR3 sequence reads: CASSPGVELYQPQHF. This chain connects TRBV7-2 to TRBJ1-5. CDR1 SGHTA and CDR2 FQGNSA come from the germline V gene. The CDR3 consists of 15 residues.

The chain is built from TRBV18 and TRBJ2-7; there is no DNA to check the TCRdb D call of TRBD1. CDR3 length: 15 amino acids. Germline lookup yields CDR1 KGHSH and CDR2 LQKENI. Here the CDR3 reads CASSNIQGVSYEQYF. The full variable domain, its missing parts supplied by reference TRBV18 and TRBJ2-7, is NAGVMQNPRHLVRRRGQEARLRCSPMKGHSHVYWYRQLPEEGLKFMVYLQKENIIDESGMPKERFSAEFPKEGPSILRIQQVVRGDSAAYFCASSNIQGVSYEQYFGPGTRLTVT.